This T cell receptor (beta chain) is drawn from a study of blood T cell repertoires in COVID-19. The wider study: Samples came from the United States, Italy and Spain, spanning acute and convalescent COVID-19.

This CDR3 region has 13 residues. The V gene lost 2 bases and the J gene lost 10 bases, with 11 bases spanning the gap. Per germline, CDR1 LGHNA and CDR2 YSLEER. Repertoires were generated with immunoSEQ multiplex PCR, while TCRdb's copy carries only in-frame clones and drops some. Among 20,000 or so clones listed, about 90% were seen once. What was sequenced was peripheral blood. The genes are TRBV4-3 and TRBJ1-4; no definite D call. The sequence was collected from a human donor with active COVID-19. The donor label of this sample is uncertain. The CDR3 here is CASSQIRTGKLFF. The CDR3, as DNA: TGCGCCAGCAGCCAAATTCGAACGGGAAAACTGTTTTTT.